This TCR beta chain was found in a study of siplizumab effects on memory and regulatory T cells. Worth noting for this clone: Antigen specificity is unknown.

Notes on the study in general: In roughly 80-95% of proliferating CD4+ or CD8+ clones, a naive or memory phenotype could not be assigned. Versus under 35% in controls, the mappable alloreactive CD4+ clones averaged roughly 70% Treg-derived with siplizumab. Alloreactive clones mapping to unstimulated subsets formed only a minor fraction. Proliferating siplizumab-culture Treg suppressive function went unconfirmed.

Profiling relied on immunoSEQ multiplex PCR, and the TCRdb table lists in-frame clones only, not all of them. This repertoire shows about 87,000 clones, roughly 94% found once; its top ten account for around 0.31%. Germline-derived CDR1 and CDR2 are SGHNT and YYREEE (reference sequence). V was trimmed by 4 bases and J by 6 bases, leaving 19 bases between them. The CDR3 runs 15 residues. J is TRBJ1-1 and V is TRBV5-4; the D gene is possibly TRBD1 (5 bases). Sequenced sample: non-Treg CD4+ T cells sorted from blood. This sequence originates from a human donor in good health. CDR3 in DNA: TGTGCCAGCAGCCTGCCTTGGGGGAGGCGGGCTGAAGCTTTCTTT. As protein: CASSLPWGRRAEAFF.